The 20 T cell receptor beta chains in this list originate from one sample, sequenced in a study of technical replicates of blood from a handful of donors. Sequencing used immunoSEQ multiplex PCR; TCRdb keeps in-frame clones, though not all of them. The sample yields tens of thousands of clones, more than 85% seen once. The sample taken for sequencing was PBMCs. These receptors all come from a human donor in good health. Some clones in this sample may be carry-over from other donors' samples.

The chain couples TRBV19 to TRBJ1-3; D is unclear. The CDR3 covers 15 residues. V was trimmed by 7 bases and J by 3 bases, leaving 16 bases between them. Germline V gene data show CDR1 as LNHDA and CDR2 as SQIVND (reference sequence). This CDR3 reads CASTRLVPGGNTIYF. The DNA for the CDR3 is TGTGCCAGTACCAGACTCGTGCCGGGTGGAAACACCATATATTTT.

The CDR3 protein is CASSYNRGPYEQYF. DNA of the CDR3: TGTGCCAGCAGTTACAATAGGGGGCCCTACGAGCAGTACTTC. The rearrangement joins TRBV6-6 to TRBJ2-7; 7 bases line up with TRBD1. Germline trimming cut 2 bases from V and 2 bases from J; bases unmatched to any gene: 3. This CDR3 has 14 amino acids. The germline V gene has CDR1 MNHNY and CDR2 SVGAGI (reference sequence).

CDR3 sequence reads: CASSPGGSQPQHF. Written as DNA, the CDR3 is TGTGCCAGCAGCCCCGGAGGTAGTCAGCCCCAGCATTTT. The chain employs TRBV11-2 and TRBJ1-5; the D is unclear. Trimming pared 5 bases from V and 6 bases from J, leaving 11 bases between. Germline loops: CDR1 SGHAT, CDR2 FQNNGV. The CDR3 spans 13 residues.

V gene TRBV7-2 combines with J gene TRBJ2-7; tentative D call: TRBD1 (5 bases). The germline gives CDR1 SGHTA, CDR2 FQGNSA. Trimming stripped 5 bases from V and 3 bases from J, with 20 bases between. This CDR3 is 16 amino acids long. The CDR3 here is CASSLEVLRRGYEQYF. The DNA for the CDR3 is TGTGCCAGCAGCCTAGAGGTGCTTCGAAGGGGCTACGAGCAGTACTTC.

The chain links TRBV5-1 to TRBJ2-1, with TRBD1 matching over 10 bases. V dropped 7 bases and J dropped 7; count of bases not matched to a gene: 2. CDR1 is SGHRS and CDR2 is YFSETQ in the germline V gene. The CDR3 consists of 12 residues. This CDR3 reads CASDRGPNEQFF. For the CDR3, the DNA is TGCGCCAGCGACAGGGGGCCTAATGAGCAGTTCTTC.

The V gene is TRBV2, the J gene TRBJ2-7; D may be TRBD2 (6 bases). V was cut by 7 bases and J by 7 bases, with 17 bases left in between. The CDR3 sequence is 13 residues long. The germline gives CDR1 SNHLY, CDR2 FYNNEI. The CDR3 DNA reads as TGTGCCAGCAAGTTGGTGCAGGCGGGGGAGCAGTACTTC. It yields the protein CASKLVQAGEQYF. Variable domain in full (rest from reference TRBV2 and TRBJ2-7): EPEVTQTPSHQVTQMGQEVILRCVPISNHLYFYWYRQILGQKVEFLVSFYNNEISEKSEIFDDQFSVERPDGSNFTLKIRSTKLEDSAMYFCASKLVQAGEQYFGPGTRLTVT.

The chain joins TRBV4-1 to TRBJ2-3; 10 bases are a match to TRBD2. This CDR3 region has 16 residues. Germline values: CDR1 MGHRA, CDR2 YSYEKL. V shed 0 bases and J 8 bases; nucleotides not matched to a gene: 8. The CDR3 reads CASSQDRASGGGTQYF. The DNA for the CDR3 is TGCGCCAGCAGCCAAGATCGGGCTAGCGGGGGTGGTACGCAGTATTTT.

V gene TRBV10-3 combines with J gene TRBJ2-2; 8 bases are shared with TRBD2. Germline CDR1 ENHRY, CDR2 SYGVKD. This CDR3 is built from 15 residues. With V trimmed by 3 bases and J by 5 bases, 5 bases remained unmatched. The CDR3 reads CAISDNSGTTGELFF. The CDR3 nucleotides are TGTGCCATCAGTGATAATAGCGGGACGACCGGGGAGCTGTTTTTT.

This chain connects TRBV14 to TRBJ1-2; D is unclear. V lost 3 bases and J 7 bases, leaving 9 bases between the germline ends. The CDR3 sequence is 12 residues long. Germline CDR1 and CDR2: SGHDN and FVKESK. The CDR3 DNA follows: TGTGCCAGCAGCCACACGGCGGGTGGCTACACCTTC. This sequence encodes CASSHTAGGYTF. Complete variable domain (other parts from reference TRBV14 and TRBJ1-2): EAGVTQFPSHSVIEKGQTVTLRCDPISGHDNLYWYRRVMGKEIKFLLHFVKESKQDESGMPNNRFLAERTGGTYSTLKVQPAELEDSGVYFCASSHTAGGYTFGSGTRLTVV.

CDR3 protein: CASSQGLAGRQYF. In DNA, the CDR3 is TGTGCCAGCAGTCAGGGTCTAGCGGGGAGGCAGTACTTC. The chain joins TRBV6-1 to TRBJ2-7, with TRBD2 matching over 9 bases. Germline CDR1 is MNHNS and CDR2 is SASEGT. V lost 5 bases, J lost 9 bases, and 8 bases stayed unmatched. This CDR3 spans 13 amino acids.

This chain uses TRBV12-5 with TRBJ2-3, with 7 positions matching TRBD1. This CDR3 has 13 amino acids. Germline V lookup: CDR1 LGHNT, CDR2 FRNRAP. J lost 4 bases, V lost 6 bases, and 4 bases had no gene match. In nucleotides, the CDR3 is TGTGCTAGTGGACGACAGGGCCCAGATACGCAGTATTTT. Translated: CASGRQGPDTQYF.

J is TRBJ2-3 and V is TRBV7-2; the match to TRBD2 covers 8 bases. Germline V gene data show CDR1 as SGHTA and CDR2 as FQGNSA. J was trimmed by 0 bases and V by 2 bases; bases with no gene match: 4. The CDR3 covers 16 residues. The CDR3 nucleotides read TGTGCCAGCAGCTTACTGGGCGGGGGGAGCACAGATACGCAGTATTTT. Protein product: CASSLLGGGSTDTQYF.

The gene calls are TRBV10-3 and TRBJ2-5; TRBD1 aligns across 12 bases. Per the germline V gene, CDR1 is ENHRY and CDR2 is SYGVKD. Trimming cost V 2 bases and J 4 bases; bases outside gene matches: 8. This CDR3 is built from 17 residues. The CDR3 sequence: CAISEPGTGGLRETQYF. In DNA form, the CDR3 reads TGTGCCATCAGTGAGCCCGGGACAGGGGGCCTAAGAGAGACCCAGTACTTC.

The rearrangement uses TRBV5-1 and TRBJ2-1, with TRBD2 matching 7 bases. This CDR3 contains 19 residues. V shed 1 base and J 1 base; nucleotides not matched to a gene: 14. Germline lookup yields CDR1 SGHRS and CDR2 YFSETQ. CDR3 in amino acids: CASSLPPVGSGTSYNEQFF. The CDR3 bases are TGCGCCAGCAGCTTGCCGCCGGTGGGGAGCGGGACTTCCTACAATGAGCAGTTCTTC.

The rearrangement links TRBV5-1 to TRBJ2-1, with D unresolved. CDR1 SGHRS and CDR2 YFSETQ come from the germline V gene. This CDR3 is 12 amino acids long. The ends were cut back, 4 bases at V and 5 bases at J, with 7 bases in the middle. Here the CDR3 DNA reads TGCGCCAGCAGCCGCCGGGACAATGAGCAGTTCTTC. It translates to CASSRRDNEQFF.

The V gene is TRBV6-1, the J gene TRBJ2-1, with 8 bases aligning to TRBD2. Germline V gene data show CDR1 as MNHNS and CDR2 as SASEGT. CDR3 length equals 15 residues. The V and J ends lost 2 bases and 6 bases, in that order; junction bases with no gene match: 6. CDR3: CASSEMSGGINEQFF. The CDR3 DNA reads as TGTGCCAGCAGTGAAATGAGCGGGGGAATCAATGAGCAGTTCTTC.

The V call is TRBV6-5, the J call TRBJ1-1, with 7 bases that match TRBD1. The CDR3 runs to 14 residues. The J segment lost 1 base and the V segment lost 6 bases, leaving 5 bases of the junction unmatched. CDR1 and CDR2 from the germline V gene are MNHEY and SVGAGI. CDR3 loop: CASSYRGSNTEAFF. The CDR3 DNA sequence: TGTGCCAGCAGCTACAGGGGTTCGAACACTGAAGCTTTCTTT.

The rearrangement links TRBV9 to TRBJ2-1; TRBD2 agrees at 9 bases. CDR1 and CDR2 (germline): SGDLS, YYNGEE. The J segment lost 4 bases and the V segment lost 1 base, leaving 3 bases of the junction unmatched. This CDR3 spans 15 amino acids. The chain's CDR3 is CASSVSGGLYNEQFF. The CDR3 DNA sequence: TGTGCCAGCAGCGTAAGCGGGGGGCTTTACAATGAGCAGTTCTTC.

The J gene is TRBJ2-7, the V gene TRBV5-1; 10 positions agree with TRBD1. Trimming cost V 3 bases and J 6 bases; bases outside gene matches: 6. Germline CDR1 is SGHRS and CDR2 is YFSETQ. The CDR3 is 14 residues long. The CDR3 spells CASSYAGQGSEQYF. The CDR3 nucleotides read TGCGCCAGCAGCTACGCGGGACAGGGGAGCGAGCAGTACTTC.

The gene calls are TRBV7-2 and TRBJ1-6; no clear D gene. The CDR3 extends over 16 amino acids. Trimming cost V 1 base and J 5 bases, with 12 bases left between them. Germline V gives CDR1 SGHTA, CDR2 FQGNSA. The CDR3 loop reads CASSLDSEIHNSPLHF. DNA for the CDR3: TGTGCCAGCAGCTTAGATTCAGAAATCCATAATTCACCCCTCCACTTT.